These 32 T cell receptor beta chains originate from one sample sequenced in a study of control samples from healthy donors and cancer patients. Here immunoSEQ multiplex PCR was the method, and the copy in TCRdb shows in-frame clones only, minus some. This sample yields some 150,000 clones, of which about 90% are seen a single time; 3.2% belongs to the top ten. Material for sequencing was blood. These TCRs come from a man aged 30-40 years in good health.

This sequence joins TRBV28 and TRBJ1-4, with TRBD1 matching over 9 bases. This CDR3 spans 17 amino acids. Per germline, CDR1 MDHEN and CDR2 SYDVKM. With V trimmed by 2 bases and J by 7 bases, 11 bases remained unmatched. CDR3 in DNA: TGTGCCAGCAGTTTAGACACAGGGGGCCGGGAGGGTGAAAAACTGTTTTTT. This sequence encodes CASSLDTGGREGEKLFF.

This chain links TRBV7-9 with TRBJ1-4, with TRBD1 matching 7 bases. V lost 3 bases, J lost 8 bases, and 6 bases stayed unmatched. The germline V gene encodes CDR1 SEHNR and CDR2 FQNEAQ (reference sequence). The CDR3 contains 14 residues. The chain's CDR3 is CASSFRDRVEKLFF. Here the CDR3 DNA reads TGTGCCAGCAGCTTCCGGGACAGAGTCGAAAAACTGTTTTTT.

J is TRBJ2-2 and V is TRBV27, with 7 bases matching TRBD1. Losses at the gene ends were 4 bases for V and 3 bases for J; bases not matched to a gene: 8. CDR1 MNHEY and CDR2 SMNVEV come from the germline V gene (reference sequence). The length of the CDR3 is 16 residues. CDR3 region: CASSSLDRRHTGELFF. The DNA for the CDR3 is TGTGCCAGCAGTTCCTTGGACAGGAGGCACACCGGGGAGCTGTTTTTT.

The gene calls are TRBV11-2 and TRBJ2-7; 9 bases align to TRBD1. V gave up 2 bases and J gave up 2 bases; unmatched junction bases: 4. This CDR3 comprises 15 residues. Germline V gene sequence: CDR1 SGHAT, CDR2 FQNNGV. The CDR3 coding sequence is TGTGCCAGCAGCTTAAATGGACAGGGGACCTACGAGCAGTACTTC. It specifies CASSLNGQGTYEQYF.

In this sample, this clone turned up once. This chain connects TRBV28 to TRBJ1-4; weak D call: TRBD1 (5 bases). Germline V CDR1 and CDR2: MDHEN, SYDVKM. With 2 bases removed from V and 8 bases from J, the gap between germline ends came to 15 bases. CDR3 length: 15 residues. CDR3 loop: CASSLERGLTEKLFF. In DNA form, the CDR3 reads TGTGCCAGCAGTTTAGAGAGGGGCCTTACCGAAAAACTGTTTTTT.

The chain is built from TRBV19 and TRBJ1-2; TRBD1 aligns across 7 bases. Germline assignment: CDR1 LNHDA and CDR2 SQIVND (reference sequence). The V segment lost 3 bases and the J segment 2 bases; nucleotides outside the gene matches: 15. This CDR3 comprises 18 residues. CDR3 loop: CASSMGGAGQAINYGYTF. The CDR3 DNA sequence: TGTGCCAGTAGTATGGGTGGGGCCGGACAGGCGATCAACTATGGCTACACCTTC.

The table lists this clone with a few counts. The chain has TRBV5-1 and TRBJ1-2, with TRBD1 as a possible D gene (5 bases). CDR3 size: 13 residues. Trimming removed 0 bases from V and 4 bases from J, with 7 bases in between. Germline CDR1 SGHRS, CDR2 YFSETQ. Here the CDR3 reads CASSLGTTYGYTF. CDR3 in DNA: TGCGCCAGCAGCTTGGGGACAACCTATGGCTACACCTTC.

The chain links TRBV19 to TRBJ1-1; D remains unclear. In germline, CDR1 is LNHDA, CDR2 SQIVND (reference sequence). V was shortened by 8 bases and J by 4 bases, with 17 bases between the two germline ends. The CDR3 runs 14 residues. CDR3 coding DNA: TGTGCCAGTCCGAGGGCCACGGTGGGCACTGAAGCTTTCTTT. It specifies CASPRATVGTEAFF.

The rearrangement uses TRBV4-1 and TRBJ1-2; 11 bases fit TRBD1. This CDR3 region has 15 residues. V dropped 6 bases and J dropped 6; count of bases not matched to a gene: 9. The germline gives CDR1 MGHRA, CDR2 YSYEKL. The CDR3 sequence: CASSLPGTGGHGYTF. CDR3 sequence (DNA): TGCGCCAGCAGTCTGCCTGGGACAGGGGGACATGGCTACACCTTC.

This chain links TRBV9 with TRBJ1-1, with 8 bases fitting TRBD1. CDR3 length: 15 amino acids. Germline CDR1 reads SGDLS; CDR2 reads YYNGEE. The V segment lost 1 base and the J segment 2 bases; nucleotides outside the gene matches: 4. DNA for the CDR3: TGTGCCAGCAGCGTAACGACAGGGGTTAACACTGAAGCTTTCTTT. It codes for CASSVTTGVNTEAFF. The variable domain in full, completed from reference TRBV9 and TRBJ1-1, reads DSGVTQTPKHLITATGQRVTLRCSPRSGDLSVYWYQQSLDQGLQFLIQYYNGEERAKGNILERFSAQQFPDLHSELNLSSLELGDSALYFCASSVTTGVNTEAFFGQGTRLTVV.

The CDR3 loop reads CASSVDPTGGITDTQYF. The CDR3 DNA reads TGTGCCAGCAGCGTAGACCCGACAGGGGGCATCACAGATACGCAGTATTTT. The rearrangement uses TRBV9 and TRBJ2-3; 10 bases map to TRBD1. After removal of 0 bases from V and 2 bases from J, the junction contained 6 bases not matched to a gene. Germline loops: CDR1 SGDLS, CDR2 YYNGEE. The CDR3 has 17 amino acids.

The V gene is TRBV6-5, the J gene TRBJ1-2, with 7 bases identical to TRBD1. Per the germline V gene, CDR1 is MNHEY and CDR2 is SVGAGI. This CDR3 spans 13 amino acids. The V segment lost 2 bases and the J segment 8 bases; nucleotides outside the gene matches: 5. The CDR3, as DNA: TGTGCCAGCAGTTACAGCAGGGGGGAAGGCTACACCTTC. As protein: CASSYSRGEGYTF.

This clone has just one count. The chain uses TRBV9 and TRBJ1-2, with TRBD1 matching over 7 bases. V gave up 6 bases and J gave up 4 bases; unmatched junction bases: 12. The CDR3 consists of 15 residues. Germline V gives CDR1 SGDLS, CDR2 YYNGEE. The CDR3 sequence is CASTNTRAGGYGYTF. The CDR3 DNA follows: TGTGCCAGCACCAACACTCGGGCAGGGGGCTATGGCTACACCTTC.

The chain uses TRBV28 and TRBJ1-5, with D possibly TRBD1 on 6 matching bases. The germline gives CDR1 MDHEN, CDR2 SYDVKM. V was clipped by 6 bases and J by 0 bases, with 15 bases between them. There are 16 residues in the CDR3. The CDR3 protein is CASRSGQLYSNQPQHF. The CDR3, as DNA: TGTGCCAGCAGATCCGGACAGCTATATAGCAATCAGCCCCAGCATTTT. Looking up the rest from reference TRBV28 and TRBJ1-5 gives the full variable domain: DVKVTQSSRYLVKRTGEKVFLECVQDMDHENMFWYRQDPGLGLRLIYFSYDVKMKEKGDIPEGYSVSREKKERFSLILESASTNQTSMYLCASRSGQLYSNQPQHFGDGTRLSIL.

The genes are TRBV19 and TRBJ1-2; 7 nucleotides line up with TRBD1. The ends lost 1 base at V and 5 bases at J; junction bases unmatched: 4. In germline, CDR1 is LNHDA, CDR2 SQIVND (reference sequence). The CDR3 totals 14 residues. The CDR3 loop is CASSIGDRLYGYTF. For the CDR3, the DNA is TGTGCCAGTAGTATAGGGGACAGATTATATGGCTACACCTTC.

The chain combines TRBV3-1 (or the pseudogene TRBV3-2) with TRBJ2-3; D might be TRBD2 (5 bases). CDR1 and CDR2 from the germline V gene are LGHDT and YNNKEL (reference sequence). The CDR3 totals 14 residues. Trimming removed 6 bases from V and 2 bases from J, with 12 bases in between. The CDR3 here is CASRKERNTDTQYF. The CDR3 DNA sequence: TGTGCCAGCAGAAAGGAGCGGAACACAGATACGCAGTATTTT.

The chain has TRBV14 and TRBJ2-2; 7 positions agree with TRBD1. CDR3 length: 12 amino acids. The ends lost 6 bases at V and 6 bases at J; junction bases unmatched: 1. From germline, CDR1 is SGHDN and CDR2 FVKESK. The chain's CDR3 is CASSRGPGELFF. Here the CDR3 DNA reads TGTGCCAGCAGTAGGGGGCCCGGGGAGCTGTTTTTT.

V usage is TRBV11-2 and J usage is TRBJ1-6; D unresolved. V was cut by 6 bases and J by 4 bases, with 10 bases left in between. There are 14 residues in the CDR3. Germline V lookup: CDR1 SGHAT, CDR2 FQNNGV. CDR3 nucleotide sequence: TGTGCCAGCAGGCCGAGGGCGTATAATTCACCCCTCCACTTT. This encodes CASRPRAYNSPLHF.

This rearrangement joins TRBV5-4 to TRBJ2-3; no definite D call. The V and J ends lost 0 bases and 0 bases respectively, with 8 bases between them. The length of the CDR3 is 15 residues. Germline V gene sequence: CDR1 SGHNT, CDR2 YYREEE (reference sequence). In nucleotides, the CDR3 is TGTGCCAGCAGCTTGGACTCCTCTAGCACAGATACGCAGTATTTT. Translation: CASSLDSSSTDTQYF.

This clone was seen a single time. The chain is built from TRBV1 and TRBJ2-2; the table gives TRBD2 as D, unverified against the DNA. TRBV1 is annotated as a pseudogene. The CDR3 has 18 amino acids. The DNA for the CDR3 is TGCACCAGCAGCCGACTAGCGGGGGGCCTAGTGAGAACCGGGGAGCTGTTTTTT. Its protein is CTSSRLAGGLVRTGELFF.

V gene TRBV27 combines with J gene TRBJ2-3, with D perhaps assigned TRBD1 or TRBD2 (5 bases each). CDR1 and CDR2 from the germline V gene are MNHEY and SMNVEV (reference sequence). Trimming left V 5 bases short and J 3 bases short, with 15 bases between. This CDR3 has 15 residues. The CDR3 nucleotides read TGTGCCAGCAGTCCTCGCCGGGACGGTACAGATACGCAGTATTTT. Residues: CASSPRRDGTDTQYF.

The chain links TRBV10-3 to TRBJ1-2, with 10 bases that match TRBD1. The germline CDR1 and CDR2 sequences are ENHRY and SYGVKD. CDR3 length: 14 amino acids. Germline trimming cut 5 bases from V and 6 bases from J; bases unmatched to any gene: 6. This CDR3 reads CAISPRQGANGYTF. In DNA form, the CDR3 reads TGTGCCATCAGTCCCCGACAGGGGGCGAATGGCTACACCTTC.

For this clone: The sample holds other DNA sequences that translate to the same CDR3. The chain joins TRBV25-1 to TRBJ1-2, with D possibly matching TRBD1 (5 bases). CDR3 length: 14 residues. Germline V gives CDR1 MGHDK, CDR2 SYGVNS. The V gene lost 1 base and the J gene lost 12 bases, with 18 bases spanning the gap. The CDR3 bases are TGTGCCAGCAGTGAATCTGGTTTTGGGGGGACGGACACCTTC. Amino acids: CASSESGFGGTDTF.

V is TRBV5-1 and J is TRBJ2-7, with TRBD2 as a possible D gene (5 bases). Germline CDR1 reads SGHRS; CDR2 reads YFSETQ. V lost 3 bases and J 1 base, leaving 11 bases between the germline ends. The CDR3 totals 14 residues. CDR3 coding DNA: TGCGCCAGCAGCTCTCTGGGGAGTTCCTACGAGCAGTACTTC. Translation gives CASSSLGSSYEQYF. Using reference TRBV5-1 and TRBJ2-7 for the parts outside the CDR3, the full variable domain is KAGVTQTPRYLIKTRGQQVTLSCSPISGHRSVSWYQQTPGQGLQFLFEYFSETQRNKGNFPGRFSGRQFSNSRSEMNVSTLELGDSALYLCASSSLGSSYEQYFGPGTRLTVT.

V is TRBV5-4 and J is TRBJ1-4; possibly TRBD1 for D (5 bases). Germline values: CDR1 SGHNT, CDR2 YYREEE (reference sequence). Trimming cost V 4 bases and J 8 bases, with 21 bases left between them. There are 16 residues in the CDR3. The chain's CDR3 is CASSPGRGRPDEKLFF. The CDR3 DNA reads TGTGCCAGCAGCCCCGGGAGGGGCAGACCCGACGAAAAACTGTTTTTT.

The CDR3 protein is CASSSLAGGTDTQYF. DNA of the CDR3: TGTGCCAGCAGCTCTTTAGCGGGGGGCACAGATACGCAGTATTTT. The J gene is TRBJ2-3, the V gene TRBV7-3; TRBD2 agrees at 9 bases. Trimming cost V 4 bases and J 1 base; bases outside gene matches: 3. This CDR3 comprises 15 residues. Germline V lookup: CDR1 SGHTA, CDR2 FQGTGA.

The chain joins TRBV7-9 to TRBJ1-2; D is unclear. V shed 5 bases and J shed 4 bases, with 11 bases lying between them. The germline V gene has CDR1 SEHNR and CDR2 FQNEAQ (reference sequence). This CDR3 has 13 residues. CDR3 DNA: TGTGCCAGCAGCCAGAACCGGGGCTATGGCTACACCTTC. Its translation is CASSQNRGYGYTF.

The V gene is TRBV18, the J gene TRBJ1-5; D remains ambiguous. Deletions cut 4 bases from V and 0 bases from J, with 16 bases between. Germline loops: CDR1 KGHSH, CDR2 LQKENI. The CDR3 extends over 17 amino acids. CDR3: CASSLDTWGNSNQPQHF. CDR3 bases: TGTGCCAGCTCACTCGACACCTGGGGTAATAGCAATCAGCCCCAGCATTTT.

V and J are TRBV12-5 and TRBJ1-5; D uncertain. The germline V gene encodes CDR1 LGHNT and CDR2 FRNRAP. There are 12 residues in the CDR3. V shed 3 bases and J shed 4 bases, with 4 bases lying between them. The CDR3 is CASGLQNQPQHF. CDR3 DNA: TGTGCTAGTGGTTTACAGAATCAGCCCCAGCATTTT.

The table lists this clone with a few counts. The same CDR3 also results from other DNA sequences found in this sample. This chain uses TRBV27 with TRBJ2-6; D unclear. This CDR3 spans 13 amino acids. The germline CDR1 and CDR2 sequences are MNHEY and SMNVEV (reference sequence). Trimming removed 0 bases at V and 3 bases at J, with 0 bases between. The CDR3 here is CASSLSGANVLTF. CDR3 DNA sequence: TGTGCCAGCAGTTTATCTGGGGCCAACGTCCTGACTTTC.

Here the CDR3 DNA reads TGTGCCAGTAGTAGCCGGACAGGGAGAAACAACTACGAGCAGTACTTC. This gives the protein CASSSRTGRNNYEQYF. The J gene is TRBJ2-7, the V gene TRBV19; 8 bases agree with TRBD1. The length of the CDR3 is 16 residues. Looked up from germline, CDR1 is LNHDA and CDR2 is SQIVND (reference sequence). V shed 4 bases and J 3 bases; nucleotides not matched to a gene: 11.

The rearrangement joins TRBV2 to TRBJ1-2; 7 bases align to TRBD1. The V segment lost 10 bases and the J segment 0 bases; nucleotides outside the gene matches: 5. Germline V gene lookup returns CDR1 SNHLY and CDR2 FYNNEI. The CDR3 extends over 13 amino acids. The CDR3 region is CAIRQGPNYGYTF. The CDR3 nucleotides are TGTGCCATTAGACAGGGCCCTAACTATGGCTACACCTTC. Variable domain in full (rest from reference TRBV2 and TRBJ1-2): EPEVTQTPSHQVTQMGQEVILRCVPISNHLYFYWYRQILGQKVEFLVSFYNNEISEKSEIFDDQFSVERPDGSNFTLKIRSTKLEDSAMYFCAIRQGPNYGYTFGSGTRLTVV.